These T cell receptor beta chains were read from a single sample in a study of T cell repertoires in cytomegalovirus infection. Each CDR3 protein gets one entry after TCRdb re-called the reads with MiXCR. There are 300,000 to 400,000 distinct CDR3 sequences in the sample; around 9.5% occur only once, and around 4.1% lies in the top ten. Sequencing input: PBMCs. The receptors shown here come from a human donor in good health (CMV status not recorded). Some clones in this sample may be carry-over from other donors' samples. Both conserved end residues are part of each CDR3. The order of the fields is V gene, J gene, clone size, D gene, CDR3 protein, CDR3 DNA. D genes are given only for firm matches. Rows give clone size only sometimes, using once, few, many, or a class for an expanded clone.

TRBV9	TRBJ2-3	many	TRBD2	CASSVVAGATDTQYF	TGTGCCAGCAGCGTAGTAGCGGGAGCCACAGATACGCAGTATTTT
TRBV28	TRBJ1-2	many	-	CASRPGQTNYGYTF	TGTGCCAGCAGGCCGGGACAAACTAACTATGGCTACACCTTC
TRBV7-2	TRBJ1-2	many	TRBD1	CASNRQGALTIGGYTF	TGTGCCAGCAACAGACAGGGGGCCCTAACTATCGGAGGCTACACCTTC
TRBV6-2/TRBV6-3	TRBJ2-4	-	-	CASSYGGPSDIQYF	TGTGCCAGCAGTTACGGGGGGCCATCAGACATTCAGTACTTC
TRBV2	TRBJ2-5	few	-	CASSESTRALRQETQYF	TGTGCCAGCAGTGAATCGACTAGAGCCCTCAGGCAAGAGACCCAGTACTTC
TRBV5-5	TRBJ1-1	-	TRBD1	CASSSGQGNAEAFF	TGTGCCAGCAGCTCGGGACAGGGGAACGCTGAAGCTTTCTTT
TRBV7-9	TRBJ2-1	many	TRBD1	CASSWWTGVSDEQFF	TGTGCCAGCAGCTGGTGGACAGGGGTTTCGGATGAGCAGTTCTTC
TRBV6-1	TRBJ2-5	-	-	CASSPLGSRQETQYF	TGTGCCAGCAGCCCCTTAGGGTCCCGTCAAGAGACCCAGTACTTC
TRBV6-2/TRBV6-3	TRBJ2-5	-	-	CASSYVGKETQYF	TGTGCCAGCAGTTACGTCGGAAAAGAGACCCAGTACTTC
TRBV7-2	TRBJ1-5	-	-	CASSLGGSRAQPQHF	TGTGCCAGCAGCTTAGGAGGGAGCAGGGCTCAGCCCCAGCATTTT
TRBV7-9	TRBJ1-2	-	-	CASSLALGTNYGYTF	TGTGCCAGCAGCTTGGCTCTGGGTACTAACTATGGCTACACCTTC
TRBV19	TRBJ1-5	-	-	CASLYGPSSNQPQHF	TGTGCCAGTTTGTACGGACCTTCTAGCAATCAGCCCCAGCATTTT
TRBV7-2	TRBJ2-5	many	-	CASSRDPLEETQYF	TGTGCCAGCTCCCGGGACCCACTCGAGGAGACCCAGTACTTC
TRBV19	TRBJ2-1	-	TRBD1	CASSPGTGGFYEQFF	TGTGCCAGTAGCCCCGGGACAGGGGGTTTCTATGAGCAGTTCTTC
TRBV7-2	TRBJ2-5	many	TRBD1	CASSLSTGGVETQYF	TGTGCCAGCAGCTTAAGTACAGGGGGCGTGGAGACCCAGTACTTC